This passage covers 5 T cell receptor beta chains from one sample sequenced in a study of metastatic and nonmetastatic thyroid tumors. Before thyroid surgery, none of the patients had received any treatment. TCRdb reassembled clones from the PCR reads with MiXCR. The sample has more than 25,000 clones, under 8% seen once. Sequenced material: blood. The receptors here all came from a female donor with papillary thyroid cancer or a benign thyroid nodule (not recorded which). Some clones in this sample may be carry-over from other donors' samples.

This clone has at least ten counts. The gene calls are TRBV29-1 and TRBJ2-1; TRBD1 is a possible D gene (6 bases). Per the germline V gene, CDR1 is SQVTM and CDR2 is ANQGSEA. This CDR3 region has 14 residues. With 2 bases removed from V and 5 bases from J, the gap between germline ends came to 13 bases. CDR3 sequence (DNA): TGCAGCGTTGAACGGGACATAGGTGACAATGAGCAGTTCTTC. Residues: CSVERDIGDNEQFF.

The gene calls are TRBV11-2 and TRBJ1-2, with D unresolved. CDR3 length: 14 amino acids. Trimming stripped 6 bases from V and 4 bases from J, with 15 bases between. The germline V gene encodes CDR1 SGHAT and CDR2 FQNNGV. This CDR3 reads CASREADRLYGYTF. The CDR3 bases are TGTGCCAGCAGAGAAGCGGACCGCCTCTATGGCTACACCTTC.

This clone was picked up many times. J is TRBJ1-2 and V is TRBV20-1, with 7 bases that match TRBD1. CDR1 and CDR2 (germline): DFQATT, SNEGSKA (reference sequence). V lost 0 bases, J lost 2 bases, and 18 bases stayed unmatched. The CDR3 extends over 19 amino acids. DNA of the CDR3: TGCAGTGCTAGAGACCCCCGAGGGACAGTGCGCTGGCAGAACTATGGCTACACCTTC. Translating it yields CSARDPRGTVRWQNYGYTF.

This clone came up many times. The chain employs TRBV19 and TRBJ1-1, with D uncertain. Germline V gene lookup returns CDR1 LNHDA and CDR2 SQIVND (reference sequence). The CDR3 spans 15 residues. Trimming removed 5 bases from V and 4 bases from J, with 17 bases in between. The CDR3 nucleotides are TGTGCCAGTAGTCTCCTCGGGGAAGGGCCCACTGAAGCTTTCTTT. Residues: CASSLLGEGPTEAFF.

This clone was detected ten times or more. This chain joins TRBV6-1 and TRBJ2-1, with D maybe TRBD1 (6 bases). V lost 6 bases and J lost 6, with 18 bases in between. Germline V CDR1 and CDR2: MNHNS, SASEGT. The CDR3 is 15 residues long. CDR3 amino acids: CASSPRDTGTNEQFF. CDR3 DNA sequence: TGTGCCAGCAGCCCCCGGGACACGGGAACCAATGAGCAGTTCTTC.